These 27 T cell receptor beta chains were sequenced from one sample in a study of blood T cell repertoires in COVID-19. Sequenced by immunoSEQ multiplex PCR; TCRdb stores in-frame clones only, minus some. The data show some 500,000 clones, with 85% to 90% seen just once and about 8% held by the top ten. The specimen sequenced was peripheral blood. The receptors were sampled from a woman aged 45-65 years with COVID-19, enrolled during active disease.

The chain uses TRBV27 and TRBJ2-7; no definite D call. V was pared by 5 bases and J by 5 bases, with 10 bases between. The length of the CDR3 is 12 residues. Germline-derived CDR1 and CDR2 are MNHEY and SMNVEV (reference sequence). CDR3 sequence reads: CASSPGGHEQYF. CDR3 in DNA: TGTGCCAGCAGTCCCGGCGGTCACGAGCAGTACTTC.

The chain combines TRBV6-5 with TRBJ1-2; maybe TRBD1 (6 bases). CDR1 is MNHEY, CDR2 SVGAGI, per germline. The CDR3 runs 14 residues. V gave up 6 bases and J gave up 5 bases, with 16 bases separating them. CDR3 nucleotide sequence: TGTGCCAGCAGCTCAGGACAGACGTTGTATGGCTACACCTTC. Translated: CASSSGQTLYGYTF.

The chain couples TRBV5-1 to TRBJ1-2, with 8 positions matching TRBD1. V lost 0 bases to trimming and J lost 6 bases; unmatched junction nucleotides: 13. CDR1 is SGHRS and CDR2 is YFSETQ in the germline V gene. CDR3 length: 17 amino acids. CDR3 sequence reads: CASSLVAGGAGVDGYTF. CDR3 nucleotide sequence: TGCGCCAGCAGCTTGGTAGCAGGGGGCGCGGGGGTCGATGGCTACACCTTC.

The gene calls are TRBV7-2 and TRBJ2-7; D not resolved. The V gene lost 6 bases and the J gene lost 2 bases, with 11 bases spanning the gap. The CDR3 consists of 13 residues. Germline lookup yields CDR1 SGHTA and CDR2 FQGNSA. CDR3 loop: CASSRREAYEQYF. As DNA, the CDR3 is TGTGCCAGCAGTCGTCGTGAGGCCTACGAGCAGTACTTC. Combining the CDR3 with reference TRBV7-2 and TRBJ2-7 gives the whole variable domain GAGVSQSPSNKVTEKGKDVELRCDPISGHTALYWYRQSLGQGLEFLIYFQGNSAPDKSGLPSDRFSAERTGGSVSTLTIQRTQQEDSAVYLCASSRREAYEQYFGPGTRLTVT.

V gene TRBV18 combines with J gene TRBJ1-2; D might be TRBD1 (5 bases). V gave up 1 base and J gave up 2 bases, with 17 bases separating them. The CDR3 is made up of 17 amino acids. The germline V gene has CDR1 KGHSH and CDR2 LQKENI. The CDR3 DNA follows: TGTGCCAGCTCACCACTCCAAGCTTCGGACACCAACTATGGCTACACCTTC. This translates into CASSPLQASDTNYGYTF. The whole variable domain, remainder taken from reference TRBV18 and TRBJ1-2, is NAGVMQNPRHLVRRRGQEARLRCSPMKGHSHVYWYRQLPEEGLKFMVYLQKENIIDESGMPKERFSAEFPKEGPSILRIQQVVRGDSAAYFCASSPLQASDTNYGYTFGSGTRLTVV.

The chain joins TRBV30 to TRBJ1-6; 9 positions match TRBD1. The CDR3 covers 14 residues. The V and J ends lost 2 bases and 11 bases, in that order; junction bases with no gene match: 7. The germline V gene has CDR1 GTSNPN and CDR2 SVGIG (reference sequence). The CDR3 DNA reads as TGTGCCTGGAGTCGGGACAGGGTGTCGGCACCCCTCCACTTT. Its translation: CAWSRDRVSAPLHF.

The chain combines TRBV7-9 with TRBJ2-7, with 7 bases matching TRBD1. This CDR3 is built from 14 residues. The germline CDR1 and CDR2 sequences are SEHNR and FQNEAQ (reference sequence). Unmatched junction bases numbered 5, after V lost 6 bases and J lost 0 bases. The chain's CDR3 is CASSRQGSSYEQYF. DNA of the CDR3: TGTGCCAGCAGTCGACAGGGAAGCTCCTACGAGCAGTACTTC.

The chain couples TRBV5-4 to TRBJ2-6, with no clear D. Germline V gene sequence: CDR1 SGHNT, CDR2 YYREEE (reference sequence). The ends were cut back, 2 bases at V and 4 bases at J, with 13 bases in the middle. There are 16 residues in the CDR3. CDR3: CASSFGMRSGANVLTF. The CDR3 nucleotides read TGTGCCAGCAGCTTTGGTATGAGGAGCGGGGCCAACGTCCTGACTTTC. The full variable domain, its missing parts supplied by reference TRBV5-4 and TRBJ2-6, is ETGVTQSPTHLIKTRGQQVTLRCSSQSGHNTVSWYQQALGQGPQFIFQYYREEENGRGNFPPRFSGLQFPNYSSELNVNALELDDSALYLCASSFGMRSGANVLTFGAGSRLTVL.

This sequence joins TRBV18 and TRBJ2-3; the match to TRBD1 covers 7 bases. The CDR3 is 15 residues long. V shed 0 bases and J 2 bases; nucleotides not matched to a gene: 2. CDR1 is KGHSH, CDR2 LQKENI, per germline. The CDR3 nucleotides are TGTGCCAGCTCACCACCGGGACAGATCACAGATACGCAGTATTTT. Protein product: CASSPPGQITDTQYF.

The chain links TRBV10-3 to TRBJ2-7; tentatively, D is TRBD2 (6 bases). This CDR3 has 15 residues. Germline V gives CDR1 ENHRY, CDR2 SYGVKD. The germline V and J ends were trimmed by 2 bases and 3 bases, with 14 bases remaining between them. CDR3 DNA: TGTGCCATCAGTGAGGGGGGGACCGCCGACTACGAGCAGTACTTC. Translated, it gives CAISEGGTADYEQYF.

Concerning this clone itself: This sample includes further DNA sequences coding for the same CDR3. V usage is TRBV6-5 and J usage is TRBJ1-1; 8 bases align to TRBD1. The ends lost 5 bases at V and 2 bases at J; junction bases unmatched: 4. Germline CDR1 reads MNHEY; CDR2 reads SVGAGI. The CDR3 is made up of 14 amino acids. CDR3 in amino acids: CASSRGTGNTEAFF. The DNA for the CDR3 is TGTGCCAGCAGTCGAGGGACAGGCAACACTGAAGCTTTCTTT.

The chain joins TRBV24-1 to TRBJ2-1; no definite D call. The ends were cut back, 5 bases at V and 7 bases at J, with 11 bases in the middle. CDR1 is KGHDR and CDR2 is SFDVKD in the germline V gene. This CDR3 has 13 amino acids. The CDR3 sequence is CATSGAGRNEQFF. The CDR3 nucleotides read TGTGCCACCAGTGGTGCTGGCAGGAATGAGCAGTTCTTC.

This sequence joins TRBV19 and TRBJ1-1; possible D gene TRBD1, 6 bases. Per germline, CDR1 LNHDA and CDR2 SQIVND (reference sequence). V was shortened by 2 bases and J by 0 bases, with 13 bases between the two germline ends. This CDR3 is built from 16 residues. DNA of the CDR3: TGTGCCAGTAGTATAACAGGGCCGCGCATGAACACTGAAGCTTTCTTT. Translation gives CASSITGPRMNTEAFF. The complete variable domain, with remaining parts taken from reference TRBV19 and TRBJ1-1, reads DGGITQSPKYLFRKEGQNVTLSCEQNLNHDAMYWYRQDPGQGLRLIYYSQIVNDFQKGDIAEGYSVSREKKESFPLTVTSAQKNPTAFYLCASSITGPRMNTEAFFGQGTRLTVV.

Notes on this clone: This same CDR3 is encoded by further DNA sequences in the sample. The chain recombines TRBV6-5 with TRBJ2-5, with unresolved D. This CDR3 is built from 11 residues. V lost 2 bases, J lost 5 bases, and 3 bases lay in between. Per germline, CDR1 MNHEY and CDR2 SVGAGI. The CDR3 DNA sequence: TGTGCCAGCAGTTACCGGGAGACCCAGTACTTC. Residues: CASSYRETQYF.

This rearrangement joins TRBV30 to TRBJ2-5; 7 bases agree with TRBD2. V trimming: 1 base; J trimming: 2 bases; junction bases outside the gene matches: 4. This CDR3 contains 14 residues. Germline-derived CDR1 and CDR2 are GTSNPN and SVGIG (reference sequence). Here the CDR3 reads CAWSAPSGQETQYF. DNA for the CDR3: TGTGCCTGGAGTGCCCCTAGCGGTCAAGAGACCCAGTACTTC.

In DNA form, the CDR3 reads TGTGCCAGCAGCTTACCCCGGGGGGTCTTCACGACTGAAGCTTTCTTT. This codes for CASSLPRGVFTTEAFF. V usage is TRBV7-9 and J usage is TRBJ1-1; a possible D gene is TRBD1 (5 bases). There are 16 residues in the CDR3. Germline CDR1 SEHNR, CDR2 FQNEAQ (reference sequence). The V end was cut by 2 bases, the J end by 5 bases, with 18 bases between.

This sequence joins TRBV6-5 and TRBJ2-7; possibly TRBD2 for D (5 bases). V was trimmed by 0 bases and J by 7 bases, leaving 13 bases between them. Looked up from germline, CDR1 is MNHEY and CDR2 is SVGAGI. The CDR3 is 14 amino acids. In DNA, the CDR3 is TGTGCCAGCAGTTACTCGGGTATCTCGGGGGAGCAGTACTTC. Amino acid sequence: CASSYSGISGEQYF.

CDR3 sequence: CASSIERGGHEQFF. DNA for the CDR3: TGTGCCAGTAGTATTGAGCGGGGTGGGCATGAGCAGTTCTTC. V gene TRBV19 combines with J gene TRBJ2-1, with 7 bases that match TRBD2. V was pared by 3 bases and J by 8 bases, with 7 bases of the junction left unmatched. CDR1 is LNHDA, CDR2 SQIVND, per germline (reference sequence). CDR3 size: 14 residues.

The chain has TRBV5-1 and TRBJ1-5; D perhaps matches TRBD1 (5 bases). CDR3 length equals 13 residues. Trimming pared 1 base from V and 10 bases from J, leaving 12 bases between. From germline, CDR1 is SGHRS and CDR2 YFSETQ. CDR3 bases: TGCGCCAGCAGCTTGATGGGGGAGGGACCCCAGCATTTT. Translation gives CASSLMGEGPQHF.

The CDR3 here is CASSLARQGGVQYF. CDR3 coding DNA: TGTGCCAGCAGCTTAGCGCGACAGGGTGGTGTGCAGTACTTC. The chain recombines TRBV7-9 with TRBJ2-7; TRBD1 matches 7 bases. After removal of 0 bases from V and 9 bases from J, the junction contained 8 bases not matched to a gene. CDR1 and CDR2 from the germline V gene are SEHNR and FQNEAQ (reference sequence). The CDR3 has 14 residues. The full variable domain, completed using reference TRBV7-9 and TRBJ2-7, is DTGVSQNPRHKITKRGQNVTFRCDPISEHNRLYWYRQTLGQGPEFLTYFQNEAQLEKSRLLSDRFSAERPKGSFSTLEIQRTEQGDSAMYLCASSLARQGGVQYFGPGTRLTVT.

V is TRBV18 and J is TRBJ2-3, with 7 bases fitting TRBD1. CDR3 size: 13 residues. Germline V gene lookup returns CDR1 KGHSH and CDR2 LQKENI. After removal of 2 bases from V and 9 bases from J, the junction contained 5 bases not matched to a gene. This CDR3 reads CASSPERQGTQYF. The DNA of the CDR3 is TGTGCCAGCTCACCAGAGCGACAGGGAACGCAGTATTTT.

The V and J genes are TRBV7-8 and TRBJ1-1, with D possibly TRBD1 on 6 matching bases. V shed 4 bases and J shed 5 bases, with 11 bases lying between them. Germline loops: CDR1 SGHVS, CDR2 FQNEAQ. The CDR3 totals 13 residues. The CDR3: CASSSGGETEAFF. DNA of the CDR3: TGTGCCAGCAGCTCGGGGGGCGAAACTGAAGCTTTCTTT.

The chain has TRBV6-1 and TRBJ2-7; 7 nucleotides align to TRBD2. Germline V lookup: CDR1 MNHNS, CDR2 SASEGT. The CDR3 runs to 14 residues. V trimming: 0 bases; J trimming: 6 bases; junction bases outside the gene matches: 5. CDR3 bases: TGTGCCAGCAGTGAAGCAGGCAGGGAGGGCGAGCAGTACTTC. Translated, it gives CASSEAGREGEQYF.

Note on this clone: The sample has other DNA sequences that encode this CDR3 too. The genes are TRBV5-6 and TRBJ1-5, with TRBD1 matching 7 bases. With V trimmed by 3 bases and J by 1 base, 4 bases remained unmatched. The CDR3 runs to 15 residues. Germline CDR1 is SGHDT and CDR2 is YYEEEE. The CDR3 bases are TGTGCCAGCAGCTCACAGGGGTTAAGCAATCAGCCCCAGCATTTT. This translates into CASSSQGLSNQPQHF.

CDR3 amino acids: CASSKVESGRTDTQYF. The CDR3 nucleotides are TGTGCCAGCAGCAAAGTTGAGTCAGGGAGGACAGATACGCAGTATTTT. The chain employs TRBV21-1 and TRBJ2-3; no check of the table's D call, TRBD2, against the DNA was made. TRBV21-1 is a documented pseudogene. The CDR3 totals 16 residues.

Concerning this clone: This sample also contains other DNA sequences that code for the same CDR3. The chain recombines TRBV14 with TRBJ1-1; D unresolved. The CDR3 is made up of 13 amino acids. Trimming removed 0 bases from V and 2 bases from J, with 4 bases in between. CDR1 is SGHDN and CDR2 is FVKESK in the germline V gene. The CDR3 DNA reads as TGTGCCAGCAGCCAAGATAGTAACACTGAAGCTTTCTTT. Encoded protein: CASSQDSNTEAFF.

This clone is a singleton in its sample. The CDR3 loop is CASSDPSGGYTF. For the CDR3, the DNA is TGTGCCAGCAGTGACCCTAGTGGAGGCTACACCTTC. This chain joins TRBV6-4 and TRBJ1-2; D call uncertain. Germline V CDR1 and CDR2: MRHNA, SNTAGT. The V gene lost 2 bases and the J gene lost 8 bases, with 9 bases spanning the gap. The CDR3 is made up of 12 amino acids.